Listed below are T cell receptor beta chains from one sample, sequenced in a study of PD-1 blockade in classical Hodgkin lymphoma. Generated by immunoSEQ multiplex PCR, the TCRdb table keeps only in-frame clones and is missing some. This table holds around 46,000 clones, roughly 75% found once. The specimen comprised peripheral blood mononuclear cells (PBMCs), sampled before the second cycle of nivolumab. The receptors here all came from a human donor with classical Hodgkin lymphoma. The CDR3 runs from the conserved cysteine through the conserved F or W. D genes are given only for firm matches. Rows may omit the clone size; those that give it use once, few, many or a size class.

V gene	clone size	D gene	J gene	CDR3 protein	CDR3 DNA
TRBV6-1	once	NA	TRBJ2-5	CASSFVPKETQYF	TGTGCCAGCAGCTTCGTCCCGAAAGAGACCCAGTACTTC
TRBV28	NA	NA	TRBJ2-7	CASSFIGLYEQYF	TGTGCCAGCAGTTTTATAGGGCTCTACGAGCAGTACTTC
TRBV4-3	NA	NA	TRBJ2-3	CASSIRVNTDTQYF	TGCGCCAGCAGCATAAGGGTAAACACAGATACGCAGTATTTT
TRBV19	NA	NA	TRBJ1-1	CASTLPPHTEAFF	TGTGCCAGTACCCTACCCCCGCACACTGAAGCTTTCTTT
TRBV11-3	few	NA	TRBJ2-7	CASSFISHEQYF	TGTGCCAGCAGCTTTATAAGTCACGAGCAGTACTTC
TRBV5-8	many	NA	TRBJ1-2	CASTPWGIDGYTF	TGTGCCAGCACCCCGTGGGGGATCGATGGCTACACCTTC
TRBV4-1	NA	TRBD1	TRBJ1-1	CASSQAQGGTEAFF	TGCGCCAGCAGCCAAGCTCAGGGGGGGACTGAAGCTTTCTTT
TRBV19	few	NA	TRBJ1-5	CASSRAGGNQPQHF	TGTGCCAGTAGTAGAGCAGGGGGCAATCAGCCCCAGCATTTT
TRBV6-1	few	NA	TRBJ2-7	CASSELGLRLNYEQYF	TGTGCCAGCAGTGAACTGGGGCTTAGACTTAACTACGAGCAGTACTTC
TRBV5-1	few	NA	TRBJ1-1	CASSSDGLNTEAFF	TGCGCCAGCAGCTCGGACGGACTGAACACTGAAGCTTTCTTT
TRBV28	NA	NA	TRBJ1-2	CASSPAYYGYTF	TGTGCCAGCAGTCCAGCCTACTATGGCTACACCTTC
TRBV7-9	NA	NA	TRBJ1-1	CASSLLTENTEAFF	TGTGCCAGCAGCTTATTGACAGAGAACACTGAAGCTTTCTTT
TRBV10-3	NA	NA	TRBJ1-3	CAISSTGLISGNTIYF	TGTGCCATCAGTAGCACAGGACTGATCTCTGGAAACACCATATATTTT
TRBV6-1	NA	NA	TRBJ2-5	CASEYGEGAQYF	TGTGCCAGCGAGTACGGAGAGGGGGCCCAGTACTTC
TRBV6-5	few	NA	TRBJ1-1	CASSPRGERKTEAFF	TGTGCCAGCAGTCCCCGGGGGGAGAGGAAGACTGAAGCTTTCTTT
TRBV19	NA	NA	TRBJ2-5	CASGAASAQYF	TGTGCCAGCGGGGCGGCTTCGGCCCAGTACTTC
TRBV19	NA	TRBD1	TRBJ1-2	CASSPGQGYGYTF	TGTGCCAGTAGTCCCGGACAGGGCTATGGCTACACCTTC
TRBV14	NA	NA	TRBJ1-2	CASSQDLTVQTHYGYTF	TGTGCCAGCAGCCAAGATCTCACAGTTCAGACCCACTATGGCTACACCTTC
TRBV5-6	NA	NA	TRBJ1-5	CASSAVNQPQHF	TGTGCCAGCAGCGCCGTTAATCAGCCCCAGCATTTT
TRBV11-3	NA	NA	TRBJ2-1	CASSLDGGEQFF	TGTGCCAGCAGCTTAGATGGGGGGGAGCAGTTCTTC
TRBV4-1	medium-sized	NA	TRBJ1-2	CASSQAQGSQPYGYTF	TGCGCCAGCAGCCAAGCCCAGGGGTCACAACCTTATGGCTACACCTTC
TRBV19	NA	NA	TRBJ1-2	CASSRDRNLWYGYTF	TGTGCCAGTAGTCGTGACAGGAACCTTTGGTATGGCTACACCTTC
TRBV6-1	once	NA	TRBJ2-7	CASSEAGFYEQYF	TGTGCCAGCAGTGAAGCCGGGTTCTACGAGCAGTACTTC
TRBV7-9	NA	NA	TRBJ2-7	CASSSLSLGQYF	TGTGCCAGCAGCTCTCTCAGCCTAGGGCAGTACTTC
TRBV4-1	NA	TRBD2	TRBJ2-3	CASSQASGGGDTQYF	TGCGCCAGCAGCCAGGCTAGCGGCGGAGGAGATACGCAGTATTTT
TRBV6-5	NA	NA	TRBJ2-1	CASSPRSNEQFF	TGTGCCAGCAGCCCCCGGAGCAATGAGCAGTTCTTC
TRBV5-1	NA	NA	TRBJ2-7	CASNTGPLDEQYF	TGCGCCAGCAACACAGGGCCCCTGGACGAGCAGTACTTC
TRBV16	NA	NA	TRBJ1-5	CASSQSGGGNQPQHF	TGTGCCAGCAGCCAATCTGGTGGGGGCAATCAGCCCCAGCATTTT
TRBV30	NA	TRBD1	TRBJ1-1	CACPTQGAEAFF	TGTGCCTGCCCTACACAGGGGGCTGAAGCTTTCTTT
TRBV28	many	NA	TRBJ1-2	CASSLWSGGNYGYTF	TGTGCCAGCAGTTTATGGTCAGGAGGTAACTATGGCTACACCTTC
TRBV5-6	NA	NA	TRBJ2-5	CASSLGPGIQETQYF	TGTGCCAGCAGCTTGGGTCCTGGGATCCAAGAGACCCAGTACTTC
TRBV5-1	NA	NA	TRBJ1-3	CASSLGTGNTIYF	TGCGCCAGCAGCTTGGGAACCGGAAACACCATATATTTT
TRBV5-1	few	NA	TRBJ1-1	CASSLVLGQNTEAFF	TGCGCCAGCAGCTTGGTACTCGGACAGAACACTGAAGCTTTCTTT
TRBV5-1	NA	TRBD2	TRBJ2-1	CASSLVSGGKNEQFF	TGCGCCAGCAGCTTAGTTAGCGGGGGGAAGAATGAGCAGTTCTTC
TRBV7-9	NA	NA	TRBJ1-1	CASSLNPTGAFF	TGTGCCAGCAGCTTAAACCCCACCGGTGCTTTCTTT
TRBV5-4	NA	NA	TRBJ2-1	CASSSVQGGEQFF	TGTGCCAGCAGCTCGGTGCAGGGCGGTGAGCAGTTCTTC
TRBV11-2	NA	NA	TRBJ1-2	CASSLDLTIYTF	TGTGCCAGCAGCTTAGATCTCACAATCTACACCTTC
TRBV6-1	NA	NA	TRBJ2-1	CASKDHNEQFF	TGTGCCAGCAAGGACCACAATGAGCAGTTCTTC
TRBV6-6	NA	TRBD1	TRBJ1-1	CASTRDRGVAEAFF	TGTGCCAGCACCCGGGACAGGGGAGTCGCTGAAGCTTTCTTT
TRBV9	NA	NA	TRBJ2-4	CASSDPLRGRGNIQYF	TGTGCCAGCAGCGACCCTCTGAGGGGCCGAGGAAACATTCAGTACTTC
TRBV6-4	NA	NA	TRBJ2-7	CASIQPWSYEQYF	TGTGCCAGCATTCAACCGTGGTCCTACGAGCAGTACTTC
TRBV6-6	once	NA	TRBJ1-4	CASSYGWPTNEKLFF	TGTGCCAGCAGTTATGGGTGGCCAACTAATGAAAAACTGTTTTTT
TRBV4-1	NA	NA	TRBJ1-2	CASSQDQGGNYGYTF	TGCGCCAGCAGCCAAGACCAGGGTGGAAACTATGGCTACACCTTC
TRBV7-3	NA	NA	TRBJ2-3	CASSLGRSTDTQYF	TGTGCCAGCAGTCTCGGGAGAAGCACAGATACGCAGTATTTT
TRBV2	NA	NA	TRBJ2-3	CASSDPGAGTDTQYF	TGTGCCAGCAGTGATCCGGGTGCCGGCACAGATACGCAGTATTTT
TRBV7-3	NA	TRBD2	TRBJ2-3	CATTLSGRVEDTQYF	TGTGCCACTACGCTAAGCGGGAGGGTGGAAGATACGCAGTATTTT
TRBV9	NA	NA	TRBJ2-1	CASSPSGDASYNEQFF	TGTGCCAGCAGCCCGTCGGGGGACGCCTCCTACAATGAGCAGTTCTTC
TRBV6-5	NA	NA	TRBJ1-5	CASSFRDQPQHF	TGTGCCAGCAGTTTCCGAGATCAGCCCCAGCATTTT
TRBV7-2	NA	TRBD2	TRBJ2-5	CASSPPPGTSGDQETQYF	TGTGCCAGCAGCCCCCCCCCGGGGACTAGCGGGGACCAAGAGACCCAGTACTTC
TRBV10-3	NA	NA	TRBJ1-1	CASSGGGGAGTEAFF	TGTGCCAGCAGTGGCGGTGGAGGGGCCGGCACTGAAGCTTTCTTT
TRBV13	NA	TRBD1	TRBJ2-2	CASSPWTGSTGELFF	TGTGCCAGCAGCCCCTGGACAGGTAGTACCGGGGAGCTGTTTTTT
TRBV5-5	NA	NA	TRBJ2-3	CASSLLGRQSTDTQYF	TGTGCCAGCAGCTTGTTGGGCAGGCAGAGCACAGATACGCAGTATTTT
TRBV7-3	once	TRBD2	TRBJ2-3	CASSLALGTRGTDTQYF	TGTGCCAGCAGCTTAGCGTTGGGGACTAGAGGAACAGATACGCAGTATTTT
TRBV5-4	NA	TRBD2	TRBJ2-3	CASRTGLAGGPSTDTQYF	TGTGCCAGCAGAACGGGACTAGCGGGAGGGCCCTCCACAGATACGCAGTATTTT
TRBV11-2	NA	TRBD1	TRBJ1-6	CASSLVPGTGSSPLHF	TGTGCCAGCAGCTTAGTCCCGGGGACAGGGAGTTCACCCCTCCACTTT
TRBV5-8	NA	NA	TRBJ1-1	CASSLLEGGTEAFF	TGTGCCAGCAGCCTGCTCGAAGGTGGCACTGAAGCTTTCTTT
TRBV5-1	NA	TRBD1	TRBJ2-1	CASSEQGSNEQFF	TGCGCCAGCAGCGAACAGGGGTCCAATGAGCAGTTCTTC
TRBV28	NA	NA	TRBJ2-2	CASKKGANTGELFF	TGTGCCAGTAAGAAGGGAGCGAACACCGGGGAGCTGTTTTTT
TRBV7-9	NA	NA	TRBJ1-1	CASSLSGGGLNTEAFF	TGTGCCAGCAGCTTGTCAGGTGGGGGGTTGAACACTGAAGCTTTCTTT
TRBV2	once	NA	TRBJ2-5	CASSVSVQETQYF	TGTGCCAGCAGTGTATCTGTCCAAGAGACCCAGTACTTC